One and the same sample provided the 19 T cell receptor beta chains below, sequenced in a study of OX40 agonist ivuxolimab in advanced cancers. Libraries were prepared by immunoSEQ multiplex PCR; TCRdb keeps only in-frame clonotypes and omits some of them. The repertoire consists of tens of thousands of clones, with roughly 90% occurring once and the leading ten covering approximately 0.28%. Sequences were derived from CD4+ or CD8+ T cells sorted from blood, sampled in a trial of the OX40 agonist ivuxolimab. The receptors here all came from an adult with an advanced solid tumor such as melanoma, head and neck, liver or kidney cancer.

The chain has TRBV5-5 and TRBJ1-2; D ambiguous. V lost 6 bases, J lost 1 base, and 16 bases lay in between. Germline CDR1 is SGHKS and CDR2 is YYEKEE (reference sequence). CDR3 length: 15 amino acids. CDR3 bases: TGTGCCAGCACCACCCTAACCGGGATTAACTATGGCTACACCTTC. Amino acid sequence: CASTTLTGINYGYTF.

This chain joins TRBV7-2 and TRBJ2-1; the match to TRBD2 covers 9 bases. CDR3 length: 17 amino acids. Germline values: CDR1 SGHTA, CDR2 FQGNSA. V shed 1 base and J 0 bases; nucleotides not matched to a gene: 4. The CDR3 spells CASSLVSGGSSYNEQFF. The CDR3, as DNA: TGTGCCAGCAGCTTAGTTAGCGGGGGCTCCTCCTACAATGAGCAGTTCTTC.

The V gene is TRBV6-6, the J gene TRBJ2-1, with TRBD1 matching over 7 bases. After removal of 4 bases from V and 7 bases from J, the junction contained 7 bases not matched to a gene. The CDR3 loop spans 14 amino acids. The germline V gene has CDR1 MNHNY and CDR2 SVGAGI (reference sequence). The CDR3 reads CASSSRTGLNEQFF. The CDR3 DNA reads TGTGCCAGCAGTTCGAGGACAGGCTTGAATGAGCAGTTCTTC.

This clone was recorded once. The gene calls are TRBV18 and TRBJ2-7; D perhaps matches TRBD2 (6 bases). V lost 6 bases and J lost 3, with 18 bases in between. The germline CDR1 and CDR2 sequences are KGHSH and LQKENI. The CDR3 has 15 amino acids. CDR3 DNA: TGTGCCAGCTCTTCCGCGTGGAGGGGAGACTACGAGCAGTACTTC. Protein: CASSSAWRGDYEQYF.

The CDR3, as DNA: TGTGCCAGCAGTTTCGTCGGGAAAGGGGCTGAAGCTTTCTTT. Protein: CASSFVGKGAEAFF. The chain couples TRBV27 to TRBJ1-1; the D gene is possibly TRBD1 (5 bases). The V gene's germline CDR1 is MNHEY and CDR2 SMNVEV (reference sequence). The CDR3 runs to 14 residues. V lost 3 bases to trimming and J lost 6 bases, with 14 bases between them.

V usage is TRBV19 and J usage is TRBJ2-1; 12 bases align to TRBD2. The germline V gene has CDR1 LNHDA and CDR2 SQIVND (reference sequence). After removal of 4 bases from V and 2 bases from J, the junction contained 3 bases not matched to a gene. This CDR3 is 16 amino acids long. The CDR3 region has the DNA TGTGCCAGTAGTACCCGGACTAGCGGGGCCTACAATGAGCAGTTCTTC. Protein sequence: CASSTRTSGAYNEQFF.

The chain recombines TRBV11-2 with TRBJ2-5, with a tentative D call TRBD2 (6 bases). V was pared by 0 bases and J by 5 bases, with 13 bases between. Germline CDR1 reads SGHAT; CDR2 reads FQNNGV. This CDR3 is built from 15 residues. The CDR3 here is CASSLDSGRRETQYF. CDR3 DNA sequence: TGTGCCAGCAGCTTAGATTCTGGGAGGAGGGAGACCCAGTACTTC.

This clone has only a few counts. This chain links TRBV9 with TRBJ1-6; a possible D gene is TRBD1 (5 bases). The germline gives CDR1 SGDLS, CDR2 YYNGEE. The CDR3 contains 15 residues. V was shortened by 3 bases and J by 6 bases, with 13 bases between the two germline ends. The CDR3 nucleotides read TGTGCCAGCAGCGGCCCCGGGGCCACTAATTCACCCCTCCACTTT. Protein: CASSGPGATNSPLHF.

The chain joins TRBV7-2 to TRBJ2-7, with D tentatively TRBD1 (5 bases). The CDR3 totals 12 residues. Trimming took 3 bases from V and 2 from J, leaving 5 bases between them. Germline CDR1 SGHTA, CDR2 FQGNSA. The CDR3 sequence: CASSLDTYEQYF. CDR3 DNA sequence: TGTGCCAGCAGCTTGGACACCTACGAGCAGTACTTC.

V usage is TRBV6-1 and J usage is TRBJ1-6; D not certain. CDR1 MNHNS and CDR2 SASEGT come from the germline V gene. This CDR3 contains 15 residues. V shed 2 bases and J shed 9 bases, with 14 bases lying between them. CDR3 protein: CASSEQRGVGSPLHF. The CDR3 nucleotides are TGTGCCAGCAGTGAACAACGGGGTGTAGGTTCACCCCTCCACTTT.

V usage is TRBV18 and J usage is TRBJ1-2; D may be TRBD1 (5 bases). The length of the CDR3 is 13 residues. CDR1 and CDR2 (germline): KGHSH, LQKENI. V was shortened by 3 bases and J by 7 bases, with 12 bases between the two germline ends. CDR3 nucleotides: TGTGCCAGCTCACCTCGAGGACACAGTGGCTACACCTTC. It codes for CASSPRGHSGYTF.

In its sample, this clone was seen once. The J gene is TRBJ2-2, the V gene TRBV10-1; 10 bases are a match to TRBD2. Germline values: CDR1 WNHNN, CDR2 SYGVQD (reference sequence). The ends lost 0 bases at V and 4 bases at J; junction bases unmatched: 5. The CDR3 is 17 residues long. CDR3 sequence: CASSESHLAGVTGELFF. The CDR3 nucleotides are TGCGCCAGCAGTGAGTCCCATCTAGCGGGGGTCACCGGGGAGCTGTTTTTT.

The chain carries TRBV2 and TRBJ2-2, with TRBD2 matching over 9 bases. Losses at the gene ends were 6 bases for V and 1 base for J; bases not matched to a gene: 6. The CDR3 has 16 amino acids. Germline-derived CDR1 and CDR2 are SNHLY and FYNNEI. The DNA for the CDR3 is TGTGCCAGCAGGGACAGACTAGCGGAGAACACCGGGGAGCTGTTTTTT. This translates into CASRDRLAENTGELFF.

This sequence joins TRBV2 and TRBJ1-1, with D maybe TRBD1 (6 bases). CDR1 and CDR2 from the germline V gene are SNHLY and FYNNEI. The CDR3 covers 14 residues. Between the trimmed V and J ends, which lost 3 bases and 6 bases, there was a span of 14 bases. CDR3 region: CASSDLGGRAEAFF. The CDR3 coding sequence is TGTGCCAGCAGTGATTTAGGGGGAAGGGCTGAAGCTTTCTTT.

The chain carries TRBV19 and TRBJ1-6; D possibly corresponds to TRBD1 (5 bases). Germline V gene data show CDR1 as LNHDA and CDR2 as SQIVND (reference sequence). The V end lost 6 bases, the J end lost 7 bases, and 7 bases lay between the germline ends. The CDR3 extends over 12 amino acids. As DNA, the CDR3 is TGTGCCAGTAGCGAGGGGAATTCACCCCTCCACTTT. It is translated as CASSEGNSPLHF.

The V and J genes are TRBV5-6 and TRBJ2-2; D is ambiguous. Germline V gene data show CDR1 as SGHDT and CDR2 as YYEEEE. This CDR3 has 15 amino acids. Trimming shortened V by 0 bases and J by 1 base, and 7 bases separated the two germline ends. CDR3 in amino acids: CASSLGVGNTGELFF. The DNA for the CDR3 is TGTGCCAGCAGCTTGGGCGTCGGGAACACCGGGGAGCTGTTTTTT.

The rearrangement uses TRBV12-5 and TRBJ2-7; perhaps TRBD1 as D (6 bases). The CDR3 spans 13 residues. Germline V gene sequence: CDR1 LGHNT, CDR2 FRNRAP. Trimming cost V 10 bases and J 1 base, with 14 bases left between them. CDR3 sequence: CATQQTGSYEQYF. For the CDR3, the DNA is TGTGCTACCCAACAGACAGGATCCTACGAGCAGTACTTC. The whole variable domain, remainder taken from reference TRBV12-5 and TRBJ2-7, is DARVTQTPRHKVTEMGQEVTMRCQPILGHNTVFWYRQTMMQGLELLAYFRNRAPLDDSGMPKDRFSAEMPDATLATLKIQPSEPRDSAVYFCATQQTGSYEQYFGPGTRLTVT.

For the CDR3, the DNA is TGTGCCAGCCGGGACAGGGGGTCTGCGCAGTACTTC. This sequence encodes CASRDRGSAQYF. V usage is TRBV6-5 and J usage is TRBJ2-7, with 11 bases aligning to TRBD1. The CDR3 is 12 residues long. V dropped 8 bases and J dropped 9; count of bases not matched to a gene: 6. CDR1 is MNHEY and CDR2 is SVGAGI in the germline V gene.

The chain is built from TRBV4-2 and TRBJ2-3, with 7 bases aligning to TRBD2. The germline gives CDR1 LGHNA, CDR2 YNFKEQ. With 4 bases clipped from V and 1 base from J, the junction kept 8 bases outside the gene matches. The CDR3 is made up of 16 amino acids. The CDR3 DNA is TGTGCCAGCAGCCCTACTAGCGCATCCGGCACAGATACGCAGTATTTT. This codes for CASSPTSASGTDTQYF.